This T cell receptor (beta chain) was recorded in a study of T-cell memory formation after mild COVID-19. The study, taken as a whole, reports: Researchers report contracting CD4+ clones mostly in CM and EM, with CD8+ clones in EMRA. Memory from before infection featured some responding clones, which suggests cross-reactive memory joined.

CDR3 length equals 16 residues. V was pared by 4 bases and J by 2 bases, with 11 bases of the junction left unmatched. The germline V gene has CDR1 LGHDT and CDR2 YNNKEL (reference sequence). This clonotype was counted a few times. Its antigen is undetermined. 5'RACE, which relied on constant-segment primers, yielded TCR alpha and TCR beta cDNA libraries carrying sample barcodes and UMIs. Each CDR3 protein is one row after TCRdb ran MiXCR on the 5' RACE reads. Of under 300,000 distinct CDR3 sequences listed, about a sixth were seen once; the top ten hold roughly 24%. The chain couples TRBV3-1 to TRBJ2-7; 7 nucleotides line up with TRBD1. The sequence came from a man between 18 and 35 years old who had mild COVID-19 (a few samples of this study predate the infection). Cell type and time point are not known. The sequenced sample was PBMCs or a T cell subset sorted from them (not recorded which). This CDR3 is CASSRGQKFLTYEQYF. In DNA, the CDR3 is TGTGCCAGCAGCCGGGGACAGAAATTCCTAACCTACGAGCAGTACTTC.